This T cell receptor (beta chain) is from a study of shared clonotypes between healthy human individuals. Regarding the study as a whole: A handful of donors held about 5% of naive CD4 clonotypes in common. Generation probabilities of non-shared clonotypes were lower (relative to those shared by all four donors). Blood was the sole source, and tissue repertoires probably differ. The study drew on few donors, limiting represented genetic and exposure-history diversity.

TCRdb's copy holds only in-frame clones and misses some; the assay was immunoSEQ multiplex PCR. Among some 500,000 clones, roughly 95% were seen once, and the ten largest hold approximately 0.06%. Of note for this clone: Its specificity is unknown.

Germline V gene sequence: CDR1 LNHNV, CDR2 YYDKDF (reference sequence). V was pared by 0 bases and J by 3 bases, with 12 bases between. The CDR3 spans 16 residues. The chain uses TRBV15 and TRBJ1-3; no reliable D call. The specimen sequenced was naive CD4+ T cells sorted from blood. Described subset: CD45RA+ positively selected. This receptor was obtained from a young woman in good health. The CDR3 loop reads CATSRDLSVGGNTIYF. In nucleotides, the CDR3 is TGTGCCACCAGCAGAGATCTGTCGGTTGGTGGAAACACCATATATTTT.